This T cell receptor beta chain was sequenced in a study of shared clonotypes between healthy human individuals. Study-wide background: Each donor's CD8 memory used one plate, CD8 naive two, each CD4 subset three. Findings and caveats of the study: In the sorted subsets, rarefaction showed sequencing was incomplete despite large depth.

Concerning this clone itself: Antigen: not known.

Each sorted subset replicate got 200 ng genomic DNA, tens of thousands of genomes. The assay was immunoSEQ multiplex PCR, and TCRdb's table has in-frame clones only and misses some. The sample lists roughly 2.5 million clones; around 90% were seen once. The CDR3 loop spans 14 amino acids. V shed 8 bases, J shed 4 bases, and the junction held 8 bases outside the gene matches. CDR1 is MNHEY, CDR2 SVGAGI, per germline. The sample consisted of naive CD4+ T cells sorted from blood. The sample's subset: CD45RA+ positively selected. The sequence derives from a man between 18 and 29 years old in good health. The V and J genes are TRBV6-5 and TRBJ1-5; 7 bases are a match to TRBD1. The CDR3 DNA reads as TGTGCCAGCGGGGGACAGCTTCATAATCAGCCCCAGCATTTT. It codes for CASGGQLHNQPQHF.